Shown below are 19 T cell receptor beta chains from a single sample sequenced in a study of regulatory T cells in long-lasting Graves disease. According to the study, TCR beta libraries were built with iRepertoire HTBI primers and CDR3-region Arm-PCR. TCRdb independently ran MiXCR on the multiplex PCR reads; one entry per CDR3 protein. This table holds roughly 530,000 distinct CDR3 sequences, around 15% found once. This sample's time point: newly diagnosed GD, antithyroid drugs for less than 3 months. RNA from PBMCs was the source of the TCR library. These sequences were also reported in another study, on T cells in Graves' hyperthyroidism and ophthalmopathy.

The sequenced sample was peripheral blood mononuclear cells (PBMCs), obtained at new diagnosis, from a patient treated with antithyroid drugs. All receptors come from a woman aged 35-65 years with Graves disease.

Points on this clonotype: Possible read error: a much larger clone is one base away. The chain uses TRBV6-1 and TRBJ1-1; no firm D call. The germline CDR1 and CDR2 sequences are MNHNS and SASEGT. The CDR3 contains 13 residues. V shed 7 bases and J shed 1 base, with 10 bases lying between them. The CDR3 nucleotides are TGTGCCAGCACCACCCGGGGGAACACTGAAGCTTTCTTT. This codes for CASTTRGNTEAFF.

Ten or more counts support this clonotype. V gene TRBV6-2 or TRBV6-3 combines with J gene TRBJ1-1, with D uncertain. Germline V CDR1 and CDR2: MNHEY, SVGEGT. V gave up 7 bases and J gave up 4 bases, with 10 bases separating them. This CDR3 is built from 12 residues. CDR3 residues: CASTLLGTEAFF. DNA for the CDR3: TGTGCCAGCACCCTGTTGGGCACTGAAGCTTTCTTT.

The rearrangement links TRBV7-3 to TRBJ2-7; TRBD2 is a possible D gene (6 bases). The CDR3 is 16 residues long. The germline CDR1 and CDR2 sequences are SGHTA and FQGTGA. Trimming pared 1 base from V and 4 bases from J, leaving 17 bases between. In DNA form, the CDR3 reads TGTGCCAGCAGCTTAAGTGAGATCGGGAGAGGGTACGAGCAGTACTTC. Translating gives CASSLSEIGRGYEQYF.

This clonotype was counted ten times or more. The V and J genes are TRBV7-3 and TRBJ1-6, with 10 bases matching TRBD1. Germline trimming cut 2 bases from V and 7 bases from J; bases unmatched to any gene: 2. The length of the CDR3 is 15 residues. Germline V lookup: CDR1 SGHTA, CDR2 FQGTGA. CDR3 DNA: TGTGCCAGCAGCTTAGTGGGACAGGGGAATTCACCCCTCCACTTT. Its translation is CASSLVGQGNSPLHF.

With respect to this clonotype: One end of the junction varies from germline; a read error may be responsible. The genes are TRBV5-5 and TRBJ1-5; D not resolved. The V gene's germline CDR1 is SGHKS and CDR2 YYEKEE (reference sequence). CDR3 size: 14 residues. The CDR3 DNA is TGTGCCAGCAGCTTGGCGGGCGGCAATCGGCCCCAGCATTTT. Protein sequence: CASSLAGGNRPQHF.

This clonotype was detected only a few times. The chain has TRBV9 and TRBJ2-7, with 13 bases fitting TRBD2. Germline loops: CDR1 SGDLS, CDR2 YYNGEE. The CDR3 extends over 15 amino acids. The V gene end was trimmed by 2 bases and the J gene end by 2 bases; junction bases not matched to a gene: 1. CDR3 in amino acids: CASSVGTSGTYEQYF. The CDR3 DNA is TGTGCCAGCAGCGTGGGGACTAGCGGGACCTACGAGCAGTACTTC.

This clonotype appeared a few times. The chain has TRBV7-3 and TRBJ2-2, with a possible D match to TRBD2 (6 bases). The germline CDR1 and CDR2 sequences are SGHTA and FQGTGA. This CDR3 is built from 16 residues. V shed 2 bases and J shed 2 bases, with 12 bases lying between them. This CDR3 reads CASSLFGAGNTGELFF. The CDR3 DNA reads TGTGCCAGCAGCTTATTCGGGGCGGGAAACACCGGGGAGCTGTTTTTT.

This clonotype appeared many times. V gene TRBV2 combines with J gene TRBJ1-4; D not certain. Deletions cut 6 bases from V and 2 bases from J, with 7 bases between. This CDR3 region has 13 residues. Germline V lookup: CDR1 SNHLY, CDR2 FYNNEI. CDR3 DNA: TGTGCCAGCAGGCGAAGCACTAATGAAAAACTGTTTTTT. As protein: CASRRSTNEKLFF. Variable domain in full (rest from reference TRBV2 and TRBJ1-4): EPEVTQTPSHQVTQMGQEVILRCVPISNHLYFYWYRQILGQKVEFLVSFYNNEISEKSEIFDDQFSVERPDGSNFTLKIRSTKLEDSAMYFCASRRSTNEKLFFGSGTQLSVL.

This clonotype was recorded a few times. The chain recombines TRBV28 with TRBJ2-2, with D tentatively TRBD2 (5 bases). CDR3 size: 12 residues. Trimming left V 6 bases short and J 7 bases short, with 9 bases between. Germline loops: CDR1 MDHEN, CDR2 SYDVKM. The CDR3 region is CASRNAGGELFF. The CDR3 region has the DNA TGTGCCAGCAGAAATGCGGGCGGGGAGCTGTTTTTT.

This clonotype was seen many times. The V call is TRBV6-2 or TRBV6-3, the J call TRBJ2-7; 12 nucleotides align to TRBD1. This CDR3 region has 17 residues. The V and J ends lost 5 bases and 3 bases, in that order; junction bases with no gene match: 11. Germline V gene lookup returns CDR1 MNHEY and CDR2 SVGEGT. The CDR3 region is CASSHPPGTGGSYEQYF. Here the CDR3 DNA reads TGTGCCAGCAGTCACCCCCCCGGGACAGGGGGCAGCTACGAGCAGTACTTC.

This sequence joins TRBV6-1 and TRBJ2-1; 8 nucleotides match TRBD2. Germline CDR1 is MNHNS and CDR2 is SASEGT. The CDR3 has 14 residues. V was clipped by 6 bases and J by 7 bases; unmatched bases: 8. The DNA for the CDR3 is TGTGCCAGCAGGCGAGCGGGGGTAGGTAATGAGCAGTTCTTC. This sequence encodes CASRRAGVGNEQFF.

Many counts were recorded for this clonotype. In nucleotides, the CDR3 is TGTGCCAGCAGCGCCGAGGCCAACACTGAAGCTTTCTTT. Residues: CASSAEANTEAFF. The rearrangement links TRBV2 to TRBJ1-1; D remains unclear. CDR3 length: 13 amino acids. The V end lost 6 bases, the J end lost 2 bases, and 10 bases lay between the germline ends. In germline, CDR1 is SNHLY, CDR2 FYNNEI.

This clonotype was observed a few times. The CDR3 DNA sequence: TGTGCCAGCAGTTCCCGGGACAGGGAAAACATTCAGTACTTC. Translated: CASSSRDRENIQYF. V usage is TRBV12-3 or TRBV12-4 and J usage is TRBJ2-4, with TRBD1 matching 9 bases. V dropped 4 bases and J dropped 5; count of bases not matched to a gene: 3. This CDR3 comprises 14 residues.

This clonotype was counted between two and nine times. The V gene is TRBV6-1, the J gene TRBJ1-5; D possibly corresponds to TRBD1 (6 bases). V gave up 1 base and J gave up 2 bases, with 24 bases separating them. Germline V gives CDR1 MNHNS, CDR2 SASEGT. This CDR3 is built from 20 residues. The CDR3 DNA is TGTGCCAGCAGTGAAGTCCAGGGGCAGGCGCCTTATCGGGGCAATCAGCCCCAGCATTTT. Encoded protein: CASSEVQGQAPYRGNQPQHF.

This clonotype turned up a few times. The chain has TRBV15 and TRBJ2-5; a possible D gene is TRBD1 (6 bases). Trimming took 9 bases from V and 5 from J, leaving 10 bases between them. Germline CDR1 reads LNHNV; CDR2 reads YYDKDF (reference sequence). The CDR3 is made up of 11 amino acids. The CDR3, as DNA: TGTGCCACGGGGGCGTACGAGACCCAGTACTTC. Residues: CATGAYETQYF. Combining the CDR3 with reference TRBV15 and TRBJ2-5 gives the whole variable domain DAMVIQNPRYQVTQFGKPVTLSCSQTLNHNVMYWYQQKSSQAPKLLFHYYDKDFNNEADTPDNFQSRRPNTSFCFLDIRSPGLGDTAMYLCATGAYETQYFGPGTRLLVL.

This clonotype was counted a single time. It may be a read error: a sequence one base away is much more abundant. This CDR3 is CASSGVNEQYF. CDR3 bases: TGTGCCAGCAGTGGGGTAAACGAGCAGTACTTC. The chain joins TRBV6-1 to TRBJ2-7; the D is unclear. The germline gives CDR1 MNHNS, CDR2 SASEGT. The V end was cut by 4 bases, the J end by 5 bases, with 6 bases between. The CDR3 is made up of 11 amino acids.

With regard to this clonotype: A much larger clonotype is one base distant, so this may be a read error. The J gene is TRBJ2-2, the V gene TRBV9; no clear D gene. Between the trimmed V and J ends, which lost 4 bases and 5 bases, there was a span of 9 bases. Germline CDR1 and CDR2: SGDLS and YYNGEE. The CDR3 length is 13 residues. DNA for the CDR3: TGTGCCAGCAGCCCCGTGGAGACCGGGGAGCTGTTTTTT. Translating gives CASSPVETGELFF.

This clonotype was picked up many times. The V call is TRBV2, the J call TRBJ1-5; D ambiguous. V was clipped by 4 bases and J by 3 bases, with 10 bases between them. The CDR3 consists of 14 residues. The germline V gene has CDR1 SNHLY and CDR2 FYNNEI. CDR3 amino acids: CASSASPSNQPQHF. The CDR3 nucleotides are TGTGCCAGCAGTGCCAGCCCCTCCAATCAGCCCCAGCATTTT.

This clonotype was observed at least ten times. V is TRBV12-3 or TRBV12-4 and J is TRBJ1-5; D gene unclear. The CDR3 loop spans 12 amino acids. Deletions cut 4 bases from V and 9 bases from J, with 10 bases between. The CDR3 here is CASSSSNWPQHF. In nucleotides, the CDR3 is TGTGCCAGCAGTTCCTCTAATTGGCCCCAGCATTTT.